Below, 23 T cell receptor beta chains from the same sample are listed, as sequenced in a study of technical replicates of blood from four donors. Profiling relied on immunoSEQ multiplex PCR, and the TCRdb table lists in-frame clones only, not all of them. The repertoire holds more than 90,000 clones, with about 95% as singletons. Source material: T cells isolated from PBMCs. The receptors were sampled from a human donor in good health.

This clone was picked up one time. CDR3 sequence (DNA): TGTGCCAGCAGTTTAATCGGTTACGAGCAGTACTTC. Its protein product is CASSLIGYEQYF. The chain is built from TRBV28 and TRBJ2-7; D gene unclear. Germline V gene data show CDR1 as MDHEN and CDR2 as SYDVKM. The CDR3 consists of 12 residues. The V gene lost 2 bases and the J gene lost 4 bases, with 6 bases spanning the gap.

The chain uses TRBV7-3 and TRBJ2-2, with 10 positions matching TRBD1. Germline assignment: CDR1 SGHTA and CDR2 FQGTGA. There are 14 residues in the CDR3. The trim removed 4 bases at V and 6 bases at J, leaving 2 bases unmatched. In DNA, the CDR3 is TGTGCCAGCAGCTACGGGACAGGGGCCGGGGAGCTGTTTTTT. As protein: CASSYGTGAGELFF.

This chain links TRBV5-1 with TRBJ1-5; 8 nucleotides line up with TRBD1. Trimming cost V 2 bases and J 2 bases; bases outside gene matches: 0. In germline, CDR1 is SGHRS, CDR2 YFSETQ. This CDR3 is built from 14 residues. The CDR3 spells CASSLQGGNQPQHF. The CDR3 DNA reads as TGCGCCAGCAGCTTACAGGGGGGCAATCAGCCCCAGCATTTT.

The chain is built from TRBV9 and TRBJ2-7, with 7 bases that match TRBD2. Germline loops: CDR1 SGDLS, CDR2 YYNGEE. V was pared by 0 bases and J by 0 bases, with 3 bases of the junction left unmatched. This CDR3 spans 15 amino acids. DNA of the CDR3: TGTGCCAGCAGCGTAGAGGGCGGGAGCTCCTACGAGCAGTACTTC. This codes for CASSVEGGSSYEQYF.

This chain joins TRBV9 and TRBJ2-3, with TRBD1 matching 8 bases. The CDR3 runs to 14 residues. Looked up from germline, CDR1 is SGDLS and CDR2 is YYNGEE. V lost 4 bases and J lost 3; bases outside the gene matches: 4. In nucleotides, the CDR3 is TGTGCCAGCAGCACAGGGGGATGGACAGATACGCAGTATTTT. It codes for CASSTGGWTDTQYF.

V and J are TRBV5-1 and TRBJ2-6; 10 bases align to TRBD1. The germline V gene has CDR1 SGHRS and CDR2 YFSETQ. V dropped 0 bases and J dropped 3; count of bases not matched to a gene: 9. This CDR3 region has 19 residues. CDR3 sequence: CASSLVFRTGGHGANVLTF. Written as DNA, the CDR3 is TGCGCCAGCAGCTTGGTCTTCAGGACAGGGGGTCATGGGGCCAACGTCCTGACTTTC.

CDR3 coding DNA: TGTGCCAGCAGTTTGAGTCAGCGGGAGATAACAGATACGCAGTATTTT. Translation: CASSLSQREITDTQYF. This chain uses TRBV27 with TRBJ2-3; 8 bases agree with TRBD2. After removal of 3 bases from V and 3 bases from J, the junction contained 8 bases not matched to a gene. CDR1 is MNHEY, CDR2 SMNVEV, per germline (reference sequence). The CDR3 has 16 amino acids.

This clone was counted once. The rearrangement links TRBV5-1 to TRBJ2-5; 7 positions agree with TRBD1. The CDR3 is made up of 21 amino acids. The V gene's germline CDR1 is SGHRS and CDR2 YFSETQ. J was trimmed by 2 bases and V by 1 base; bases with no gene match: 23. CDR3 coding DNA: TGCGCCAGCAGCTTGCCCGGAACTAGACAGGGTACCTCCCCCGTACAAGAGACCCAGTACTTC. The encoded protein is CASSLPGTRQGTSPVQETQYF. Full variable domain (missing parts from reference TRBV5-1 and TRBJ2-5): KAGVTQTPRYLIKTRGQQVTLSCSPISGHRSVSWYQQTPGQGLQFLFEYFSETQRNKGNFPGRFSGRQFSNSRSEMNVSTLELGDSALYLCASSLPGTRQGTSPVQETQYFGPGTRLLVL.

Note on this clone: Other DNA sequences in the same sample also yield this CDR3. The J gene is TRBJ2-1, the V gene TRBV25-1; D remains ambiguous. This CDR3 contains 11 residues. Germline V lookup: CDR1 MGHDK, CDR2 SYGVNS. Trimming took 4 bases from V and 4 from J, leaving 2 bases between them. In DNA, the CDR3 is TGTGCCAGCAGTGCATACAATGAGCAGTTCTTC. Translation gives CASSAYNEQFF. Full variable domain (outside the CDR3, taken from reference TRBV25-1 and TRBJ2-1): EADIYQTPRYLVIGTGKKITLECSQTMGHDKMYWYQQDPGMELHLIHYSYGVNSTEKGDLSSESTVSRIRTEHFPLTLESARPSHTSQYLCASSAYNEQFFGPGTRLTVL.

The chain links TRBV10-3 to TRBJ1-3; D is perhaps TRBD1 (6 bases). The CDR3 runs 13 residues. In germline, CDR1 is ENHRY, CDR2 SYGVKD. Trimming took off 11 bases at V and 2 bases at J, with 13 bases between the two ends. In DNA form, the CDR3 reads TGTGCCCTAGGGGGGGCAGCTGGAAACACCATATATTTT. Translation gives CALGGAAGNTIYF.

J is TRBJ2-1 and V is TRBV11-2; TRBD1 matches at 9 bases. V lost 1 base, J lost 2 bases, and 0 bases stayed unmatched. The CDR3 has 15 residues. Germline CDR1 reads SGHAT; CDR2 reads FQNNGV. In DNA form, the CDR3 reads TGTGCCAGCAGCTTAGGACAGGGGGCCTACAATGAGCAGTTCTTC. Residues: CASSLGQGAYNEQFF. Filled out from reference TRBV11-2 and TRBJ2-1, the complete variable domain reads EAGVAQSPRYKIIEKRQSVAFWCNPISGHATLYWYQQILGQGPKLLIQFQNNGVVDDSQLPKDRFSAERLKGVDSTLKIQPAKLEDSAVYLCASSLGQGAYNEQFFGPGTRLTVL.

The chain links TRBV5-6 to TRBJ2-7, with unresolved D. Germline V gene lookup returns CDR1 SGHDT and CDR2 YYEEEE. V lost 4 bases and J 2 bases, leaving 4 bases between the germline ends. The CDR3 loop spans 11 amino acids. The CDR3 spells CASSVTYEQYF. The DNA for the CDR3 is TGTGCCAGCAGCGTAACCTACGAGCAGTACTTC.

The V call is TRBV5-1, the J call TRBJ2-7; tentatively, D is TRBD1 (6 bases). This CDR3 spans 12 amino acids. Trimming stripped 5 bases from V and 1 base from J, with 7 bases between. Germline CDR1 SGHRS, CDR2 YFSETQ. The CDR3 nucleotides read TGCGCCAGCAGTACAGGGTCCTACGAGCAGTACTTC. Amino acid sequence: CASSTGSYEQYF. Full variable domain (outside the CDR3, taken from reference TRBV5-1 and TRBJ2-7): KAGVTQTPRYLIKTRGQQVTLSCSPISGHRSVSWYQQTPGQGLQFLFEYFSETQRNKGNFPGRFSGRQFSNSRSEMNVSTLELGDSALYLCASSTGSYEQYFGPGTRLTVT.

The rearrangement uses TRBV5-1 and TRBJ2-3, with D possibly being TRBD2 (6 bases). The germline V gene has CDR1 SGHRS and CDR2 YFSETQ. The V gene lost 6 bases and the J gene lost 2 bases, with 16 bases spanning the gap. The CDR3 length is 15 residues. The CDR3 loop is CASKIGGRTTDTQYF. The CDR3 DNA reads as TGCGCCAGCAAAATAGGTGGGAGGACCACAGATACGCAGTATTTT.

The gene calls are TRBV11-2 and TRBJ2-1, with 9 bases matching TRBD2. CDR3 length equals 14 residues. Germline V gene data show CDR1 as SGHAT and CDR2 as FQNNGV. The V gene end was trimmed by 9 bases and the J gene end by 7 bases; junction bases not matched to a gene: 10. DNA for the CDR3: TGTGCCAGTTCAAGGGGACTAGCAGAGAATGAGCAGTTCTTC. Its protein product is CASSRGLAENEQFF.

The chain uses TRBV28 and TRBJ2-7; D is possibly TRBD2 (6 bases). The CDR3 runs to 10 residues. Per germline, CDR1 MDHEN and CDR2 SYDVKM. The germline V and J ends were trimmed by 11 bases and 2 bases, with 7 bases remaining between them. CDR3 amino acids: CAREPYEQYF. The CDR3 nucleotides read TGTGCCCGGGAGCCCTACGAGCAGTACTTC.

The J gene is TRBJ2-3, the V gene TRBV11-2; TRBD2 agrees at 7 bases. The germline CDR1 and CDR2 sequences are SGHAT and FQNNGV. The J segment lost 1 base and the V segment lost 3 bases, leaving 4 bases of the junction unmatched. This CDR3 contains 15 residues. CDR3 sequence: CASSLTSSGTDTQYF. DNA of the CDR3: TGTGCCAGCAGCTTGACTAGCTCGGGCACAGATACGCAGTATTTT.

The rearrangement links TRBV5-1 to TRBJ2-7; 9 positions agree with TRBD1. This CDR3 has 17 amino acids. In germline, CDR1 is SGHRS, CDR2 YFSETQ. Trimming took 0 bases from V and 4 from J; bases not matched to a gene: 11. CDR3 DNA sequence: TGCGCCAGCAGCTTGGCAACGAACAGGGGGCGCGAATACGAGCAGTACTTC. Translating it yields CASSLATNRGREYEQYF.

The CDR3: CASSLAWTGISWDQPQHF. CDR3 bases: TGCGCCAGCAGCTTGGCGTGGACAGGGATTAGTTGGGATCAGCCCCAGCATTTT. This sequence joins TRBV5-1 and TRBJ1-5; 8 bases are a match to TRBD1. The CDR3 contains 18 residues. V gave up 0 bases and J gave up 5 bases; unmatched junction bases: 13. Germline CDR1 is SGHRS and CDR2 is YFSETQ.

The CDR3 nucleotides read TGCGCCAGCAGCCATACAGGGAAAACTGAAGCTTTCTTT. Translated: CASSHTGKTEAFF. The chain joins TRBV4-1 to TRBJ1-1; D perhaps matches TRBD1 (6 bases). Looked up from germline, CDR1 is MGHRA and CDR2 is YSYEKL. CDR3 length: 13 residues. Trimming removed 3 bases at V and 5 bases at J, with 10 bases between.

The chain joins TRBV11-3 to TRBJ1-2; no firm D call. Germline CDR1 SGHNT, CDR2 YENEEA. The CDR3 has 14 amino acids. V lost 2 bases to trimming and J lost 2 bases, with 9 bases between them. CDR3: CASSLISENYGYTF. The CDR3 DNA is TGTGCCAGCAGCTTAATCTCGGAGAACTATGGCTACACCTTC.

CDR3 bases: TGTGCCAGTAGTATACCGGAGACTGAAGCTTTCTTT. Its translation: CASSIPETEAFF. The chain uses TRBV19 and TRBJ1-1; unclear D gene. This CDR3 spans 12 amino acids. The V and J ends lost 2 bases and 5 bases respectively, with 6 bases between them. CDR1 is LNHDA, CDR2 SQIVND, per germline (reference sequence).

Comment on this clone: At the DNA level, this CDR3 is encoded by other sequences in the same sample as well. The chain joins TRBV19 to TRBJ1-5; possible D gene TRBD1, 5 bases. From germline, CDR1 is LNHDA and CDR2 SQIVND (reference sequence). CDR3 length equals 12 residues. V gave up 1 base and J gave up 7 bases, with 5 bases separating them. CDR3 sequence: CASSIGGQPQHF. CDR3 in DNA: TGTGCCAGTAGTATAGGGGGCCAGCCCCAGCATTTT.